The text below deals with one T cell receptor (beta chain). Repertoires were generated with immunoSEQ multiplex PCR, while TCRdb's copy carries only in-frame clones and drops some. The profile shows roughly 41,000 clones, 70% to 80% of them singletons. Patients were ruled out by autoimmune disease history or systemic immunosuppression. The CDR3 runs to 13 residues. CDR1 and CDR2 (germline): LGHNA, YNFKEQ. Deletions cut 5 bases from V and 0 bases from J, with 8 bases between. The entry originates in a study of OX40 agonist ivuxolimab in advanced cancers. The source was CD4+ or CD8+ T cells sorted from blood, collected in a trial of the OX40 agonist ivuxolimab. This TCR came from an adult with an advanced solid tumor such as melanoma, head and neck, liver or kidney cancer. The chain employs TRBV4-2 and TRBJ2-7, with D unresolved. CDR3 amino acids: CASSLGSSYEQYF. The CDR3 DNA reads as TGTGCCAGCAGCTTGGGAAGCTCCTACGAGCAGTACTTC.